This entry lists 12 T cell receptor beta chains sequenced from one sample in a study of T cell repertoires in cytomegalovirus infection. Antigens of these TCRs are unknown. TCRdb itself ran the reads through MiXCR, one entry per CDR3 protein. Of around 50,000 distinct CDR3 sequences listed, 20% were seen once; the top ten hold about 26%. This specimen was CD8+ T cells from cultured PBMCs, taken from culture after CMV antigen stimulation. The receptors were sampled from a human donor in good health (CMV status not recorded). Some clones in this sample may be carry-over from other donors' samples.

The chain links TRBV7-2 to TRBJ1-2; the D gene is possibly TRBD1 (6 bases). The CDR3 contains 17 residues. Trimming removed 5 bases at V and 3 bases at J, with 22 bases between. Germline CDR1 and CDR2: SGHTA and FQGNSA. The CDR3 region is CASSKRDNPHPDYGYTF. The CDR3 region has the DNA TGTGCCAGCAGCAAACGGGACAACCCCCACCCGGACTATGGCTACACCTTC. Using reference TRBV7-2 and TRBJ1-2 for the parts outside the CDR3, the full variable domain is GAGVSQSPSNKVTEKGKDVELRCDPISGHTALYWYRQSLGQGLEFLIYFQGNSAPDKSGLPSDRFSAERTGGSVSTLTIQRTQQEDSAVYLCASSKRDNPHPDYGYTFGSGTRLTVV.

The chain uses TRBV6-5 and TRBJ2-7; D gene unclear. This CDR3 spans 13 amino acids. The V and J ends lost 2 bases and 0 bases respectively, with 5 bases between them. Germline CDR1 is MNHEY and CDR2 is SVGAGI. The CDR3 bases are TGTGCCAGCAGTTACAGAGTCTCCTACGAGCAGTACTTC. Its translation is CASSYRVSYEQYF.

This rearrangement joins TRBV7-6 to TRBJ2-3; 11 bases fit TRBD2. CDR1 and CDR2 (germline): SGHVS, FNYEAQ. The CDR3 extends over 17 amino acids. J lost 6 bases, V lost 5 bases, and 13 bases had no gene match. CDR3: CASSPSSRLAGYDTQYF. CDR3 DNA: TGTGCCAGCAGCCCTTCATCGCGACTAGCGGGGTACGATACGCAGTATTTT.

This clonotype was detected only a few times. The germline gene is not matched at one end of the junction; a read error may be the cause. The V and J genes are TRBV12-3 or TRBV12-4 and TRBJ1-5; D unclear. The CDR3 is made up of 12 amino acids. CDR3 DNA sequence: TGTGCCAGCAGCTTAGACAATCAGCCCCAGCATTTT. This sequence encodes CASSLDNQPQHF.

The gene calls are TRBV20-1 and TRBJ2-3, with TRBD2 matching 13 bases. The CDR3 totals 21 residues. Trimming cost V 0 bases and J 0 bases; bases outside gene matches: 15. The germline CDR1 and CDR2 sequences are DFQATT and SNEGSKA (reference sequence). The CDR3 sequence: CSARDPGGLAGPSSSTDTQYF. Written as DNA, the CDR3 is TGCAGTGCTAGAGACCCCGGGGGACTAGCGGGACCTTCCTCTAGCACAGATACGCAGTATTTT.

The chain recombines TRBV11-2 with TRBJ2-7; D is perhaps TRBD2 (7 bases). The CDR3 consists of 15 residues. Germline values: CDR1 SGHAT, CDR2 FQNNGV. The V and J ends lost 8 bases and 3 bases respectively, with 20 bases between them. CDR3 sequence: CASALGGGSFYEQYF. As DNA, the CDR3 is TGTGCCAGCGCTCTGGGGGGCGGGAGCTTCTACGAGCAGTACTTC.

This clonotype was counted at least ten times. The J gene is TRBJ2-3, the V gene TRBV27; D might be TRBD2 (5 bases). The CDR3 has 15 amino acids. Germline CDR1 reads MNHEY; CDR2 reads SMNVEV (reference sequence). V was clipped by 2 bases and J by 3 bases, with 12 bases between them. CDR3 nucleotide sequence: TGTGCCAGCAGTTTAGCTACCCGCGGGACAGATACGCAGTATTTT. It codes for CASSLATRGTDTQYF.

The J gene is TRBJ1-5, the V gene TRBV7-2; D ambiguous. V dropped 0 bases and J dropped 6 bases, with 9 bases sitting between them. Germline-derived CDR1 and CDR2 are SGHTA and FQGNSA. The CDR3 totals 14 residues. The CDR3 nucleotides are TGTGCCAGCAGCTTAGCGGCAGGACCTCAGCCCCAGCATTTT. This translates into CASSLAAGPQPQHF.

CDR3 amino acids: CASSEARSTGNTIYF. In DNA form, the CDR3 reads TGTGCCAGCAGTGAGGCCAGATCGACTGGAAACACCATATATTTT. The V and J genes are TRBV6-6 and TRBJ1-3; D not resolved. V gave up 5 bases and J gave up 2 bases, with 13 bases separating them. The germline V gene has CDR1 MNHNY and CDR2 SVGAGI (reference sequence). CDR3 size: 15 residues.

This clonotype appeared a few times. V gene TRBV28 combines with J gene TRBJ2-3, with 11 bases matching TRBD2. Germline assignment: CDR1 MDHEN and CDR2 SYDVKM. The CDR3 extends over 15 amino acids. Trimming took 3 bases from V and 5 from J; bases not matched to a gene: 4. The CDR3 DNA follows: TGTGCCAGCAGTTTGGGTAGCGGGAGGGTAGATACGCAGTATTTT. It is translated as CASSLGSGRVDTQYF.

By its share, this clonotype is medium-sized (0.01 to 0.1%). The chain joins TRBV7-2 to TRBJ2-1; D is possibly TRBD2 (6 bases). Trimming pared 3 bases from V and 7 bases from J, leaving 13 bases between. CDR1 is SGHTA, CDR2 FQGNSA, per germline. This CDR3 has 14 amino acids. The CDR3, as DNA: TGTGCCAGCAGCTTCCCAGGAGGGATAAATGAGCAGTTCTTC. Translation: CASSFPGGINEQFF. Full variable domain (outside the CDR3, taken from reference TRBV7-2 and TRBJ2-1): GAGVSQSPSNKVTEKGKDVELRCDPISGHTALYWYRQSLGQGLEFLIYFQGNSAPDKSGLPSDRFSAERTGGSVSTLTIQRTQQEDSAVYLCASSFPGGINEQFFGPGTRLTVL.

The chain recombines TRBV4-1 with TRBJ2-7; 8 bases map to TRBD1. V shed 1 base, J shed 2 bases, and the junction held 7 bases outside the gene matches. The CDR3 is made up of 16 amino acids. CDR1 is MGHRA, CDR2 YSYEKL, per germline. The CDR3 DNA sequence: TGCGCCAGCAGCCAAGGGCCGGACAGGGAGACCTACGAGCAGTACTTC. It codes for CASSQGPDRETYEQYF.